One T cell receptor (beta chain) is described in this entry. This entry comes from a study of CD8+ T cells in alopecia areata. Treatment reported: oral pan-JAK inhibitor, 5-10 mg twice daily. Once RNA had been extracted, it was reverse transcribed into cDNA to act as the sequencing template. Here immunoSEQ multiplex PCR was the method, and the copy in TCRdb shows in-frame clones only, minus some. Here the sample spans about 190,000 clones, around 64% being singletons. The V and J ends lost 6 bases and 9 bases respectively, with 12 bases between them. The CDR3 totals 13 residues. CDR1 is MNHNY, CDR2 SVGAGI, per germline (reference sequence).

The source material was CD4+ T cells sorted from blood, sampled at week 49, from a patient treated with tofacitinib. The receptor was isolated from a human donor with alopecia areata. V gene TRBV6-6 combines with J gene TRBJ1-6, with D perhaps TRBD1 (5 bases). The CDR3 sequence is CASSDLTGSPLHF. CDR3 DNA sequence: TGTGCCAGCAGCGATTTAACAGGTTCACCCCTCCACTTT.